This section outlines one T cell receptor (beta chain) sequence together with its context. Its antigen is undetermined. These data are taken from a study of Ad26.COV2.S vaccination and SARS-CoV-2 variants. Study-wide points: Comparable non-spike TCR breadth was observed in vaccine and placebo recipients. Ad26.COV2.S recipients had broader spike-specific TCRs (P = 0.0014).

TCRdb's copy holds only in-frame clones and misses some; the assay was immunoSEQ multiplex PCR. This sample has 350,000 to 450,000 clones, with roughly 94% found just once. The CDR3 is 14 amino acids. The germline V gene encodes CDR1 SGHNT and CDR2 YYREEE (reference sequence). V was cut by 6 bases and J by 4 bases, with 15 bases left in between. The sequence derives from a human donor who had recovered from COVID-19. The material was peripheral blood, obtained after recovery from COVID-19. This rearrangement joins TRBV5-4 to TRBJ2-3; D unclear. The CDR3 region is CASTNDLRPDTQYF. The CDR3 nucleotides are TGTGCCAGCACCAACGATTTGCGGCCAGATACGCAGTATTTT.